These T cell receptor beta chains were read from a single sample in a study of shared clonotypes between healthy human individuals. Using immunoSEQ multiplex PCR, the repertoire was profiled, and TCRdb retains in-frame clones only, with some absent. The repertoire holds 2 million to 2.5 million clones, with approximately 95% as singletons. Sequencing was performed on naive CD4+ T cells sorted from blood. Source of these receptors: a man aged 18 to 29 in good health. Both conserved end residues are part of each CDR3. A D gene is named only where the DNA matches it firmly. Only some rows state a clone size, as once, few, many or a class for expanded clones.

v_gene	j_gene	abundance	d_gene	CDR3aa	CDR3nt
TRBV28	TRBJ1-2	.	TRBD1	CASSLPTGVIGYTF	TGTGCCAGCAGTCTTCCGACAGGGGTGATTGGCTACACCTTC
TRBV5-6	TRBJ2-7	.	TRBD2	CASSLVGLAGVSYEQYF	TGTGCCAGCAGCTTGGTAGGACTAGCGGGCGTTTCCTACGAGCAGTACTTC
TRBV10-1	TRBJ2-3	.	.	CASSGQLSTDTQYF	TGCGCCAGCAGTGGACAGCTAAGCACAGATACGCAGTATTTT
TRBV9	TRBJ2-1	.	TRBD2	CASSVAGTSGTNEQFF	TGTGCCAGCAGCGTAGCCGGGACTAGCGGGACAAATGAGCAGTTCTTC
TRBV29-1	TRBJ1-5	.	.	CSVNPSSNQPQHF	TGCAGCGTAAACCCCTCGAGCAATCAGCCCCAGCATTTT
TRBV7-8	TRBJ2-4	.	.	CASSLDRTNIQYF	TGTGCCAGCAGCTTAGACAGGACGAACATTCAGTACTTC
TRBV5-4	TRBJ1-1	.	TRBD1	CASSEATGAFLNTEAFF	TGTGCCAGCAGTGAGGCGACAGGGGCATTTCTGAACACTGAAGCTTTCTTT
TRBV6-6	TRBJ2-7	.	TRBD2	CASSYPGTSGSYEQYF	TGTGCCAGCAGTTACCCAGGGACTAGCGGGTCCTACGAGCAGTACTTC
TRBV4-3	TRBJ2-1	.	.	CASSQDGTFTYNEQFF	TGCGCCAGCAGCCAAGATGGGACTTTTACCTACAATGAGCAGTTCTTC
TRBV4-1	TRBJ1-5	.	TRBD1	CASSPKDRGFNQPQHF	TGCGCCAGCAGCCCCAAGGACAGGGGATTTAATCAGCCCCAGCATTTT
TRBV6-5	TRBJ2-7	.	TRBD1	CASSLRGQGDEQYF	TGTGCCAGCAGTTTACGAGGACAGGGCGACGAGCAGTACTTC
TRBV5-1	TRBJ1-3	.	.	CASSPSWDLGGNTIYF	TGCGCCAGCAGCCCCTCGTGGGATTTGGGAGGAAACACCATATATTTT
TRBV5-4	TRBJ1-2	.	TRBD1	CASSFSGGDYGYTF	TGTGCCAGCAGCTTCTCAGGGGGCGACTATGGCTACACCTTC
TRBV18	TRBJ1-2	.	TRBD1	CASSPDGQESNYGYTF	TGTGCCAGCTCACCAGATGGACAGGAATCGAACTATGGCTACACCTTC
TRBV30	TRBJ1-6	.	TRBD1	CAWDRGNSPLHF	TGTGCCTGGGACAGGGGGAATTCACCCCTCCACTTT
TRBV5-6	TRBJ2-5	.	.	CASSFPPQETQYF	TGTGCCAGCAGCTTCCCACCTCAAGAGACCCAGTACTTC
TRBV25-1	TRBJ2-3	.	.	CASSEGGTVTDTQYF	TGTGCCAGCAGTGAGGGGGGGACAGTAACAGATACGCAGTATTTT
TRBV10-3	TRBJ2-7	.	.	CAISPPLTPYEQYF	TGTGCCATCAGTCCACCTCTAACCCCCTACGAGCAGTACTTC
TRBV6-1	TRBJ2-2	once	.	CASKRGVSGELFF	TGTGCCAGCAAAAGGGGGGTGTCCGGGGAGCTGTTTTTT
TRBV7-9	TRBJ2-5	.	TRBD2	CASSLGVLAGQETQYF	TGTGCCAGCAGCTTGGGAGTACTAGCGGGACAAGAGACCCAGTACTTC
TRBV7-9	TRBJ2-5	.	.	CASGLSVGSETQYF	TGTGCCAGCGGCCTTTCGGTCGGAAGTGAGACCCAGTACTTC
TRBV6-4	TRBJ1-4	once	TRBD1	CASSRSGQGGEKLFF	TGTGCCAGCAGCCGCTCTGGACAGGGAGGAGAAAAACTGTTTTTT
TRBV11-1	TRBJ1-3	.	.	CASSSRGLDHLSGNTIYF	TGTGCCAGCAGCTCCCGGGGCCTGGACCACCTCTCTGGAAACACCATATATTTT